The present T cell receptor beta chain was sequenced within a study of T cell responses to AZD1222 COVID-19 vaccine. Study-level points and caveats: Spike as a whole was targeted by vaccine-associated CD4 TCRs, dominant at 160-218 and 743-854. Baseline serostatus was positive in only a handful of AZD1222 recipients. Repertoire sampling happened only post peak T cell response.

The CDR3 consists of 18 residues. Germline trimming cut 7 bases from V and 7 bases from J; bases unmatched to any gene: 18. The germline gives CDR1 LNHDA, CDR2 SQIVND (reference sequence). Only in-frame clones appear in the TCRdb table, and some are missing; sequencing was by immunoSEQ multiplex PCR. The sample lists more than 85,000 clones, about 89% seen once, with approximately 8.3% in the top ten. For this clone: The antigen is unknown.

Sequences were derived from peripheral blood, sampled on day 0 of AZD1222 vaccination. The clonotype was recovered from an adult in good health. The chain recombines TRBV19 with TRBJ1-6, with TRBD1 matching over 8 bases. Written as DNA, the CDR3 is TGTGCCAGTATTGGTGCGACAGGGGCTACCACCGAAAATTCACCCCTCCACTTT. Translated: CASIGATGATTENSPLHF.